The 30 T cell receptor beta chains below all came from one sample that was sequenced in a study of cytomegalovirus exposure and HLA in healthy donors. 13 Jbeta primers and 60 Vbeta primers were used for the PCR. Clones were read by immunoSEQ multiplex PCR, and TCRdb kept only the in-frame ones, dropping some. The sample comprises around 150,000 clones, roughly 79% of which are singletons, and around a tenth rests with the top ten. The specimen sequenced was PBMCs. These receptors all stem from a man between 18 and 29 years old in good health and CMV-seropositive.

This clone is a singleton in its sample. V is TRBV11-2 and J is TRBJ2-2; a possible D gene is TRBD2 (5 bases). The germline V gene encodes CDR1 SGHAT and CDR2 FQNNGV. CDR3 length: 14 amino acids. V was trimmed by 4 bases and J by 3 bases, leaving 9 bases between them. CDR3 residues: CASSSGLYTGELFF. CDR3 bases: TGTGCCAGCAGCTCCGGACTTTACACCGGGGAGCTGTTTTTT.

This chain joins TRBV19 and TRBJ2-7; 9 bases match TRBD1. The V segment lost 4 bases and the J segment 2 bases; nucleotides outside the gene matches: 3. Germline V gene data show CDR1 as LNHDA and CDR2 as SQIVND (reference sequence). The CDR3 extends over 14 amino acids. CDR3 nucleotide sequence: TGTGCCAGTAGTAGACAGGGGGGAACCTACGAGCAGTACTTC. It codes for CASSRQGGTYEQYF.

The chain uses TRBV11-1 and TRBJ1-2, with 9 nucleotides matching TRBD1. Trimming cost V 5 bases and J 7 bases; bases outside gene matches: 17. This CDR3 comprises 17 residues. CDR1 and CDR2 from the germline V gene are SGHAT and FQDESV (reference sequence). This CDR3 reads CASSAANNRGRRGGYTF. The CDR3 region has the DNA TGTGCCAGCAGCGCAGCGAACAACAGGGGGCGCCGGGGTGGCTACACCTTC.

V usage is TRBV15 and J usage is TRBJ1-1; D remains ambiguous. CDR1 is LNHNV and CDR2 is YYDKDF in the germline V gene (reference sequence). The CDR3 sequence is 12 residues long. Trimming cost V 3 bases and J 8 bases, with 10 bases left between them. The CDR3 DNA reads as TGTGCCACCAGCAGGTCCCTCAGAGAAGCTTTCTTT. Protein sequence: CATSRSLREAFF. Full variable domain (rest looked up from reference TRBV15 and TRBJ1-1): DAMVIQNPRYQVTQFGKPVTLSCSQTLNHNVMYWYQQKSSQAPKLLFHYYDKDFNNEADTPDNFQSRRPNTSFCFLDIRSPGLGDTAMYLCATSRSLREAFFGQGTRLTVV.

The chain combines TRBV2 with TRBJ2-1; a weak D match, TRBD2 (6 bases). The germline gives CDR1 SNHLY, CDR2 FYNNEI. With 6 bases removed from V and 5 bases from J, the gap between germline ends came to 17 bases. This CDR3 has 15 amino acids. The CDR3 coding sequence is TGTGCCAGCAGGCCAACTAGTGGGGGGAACAATGAGCAGTTCTTC. Its protein is CASRPTSGGNNEQFF.

The chain is built from TRBV11-2 and TRBJ1-1; possible D gene TRBD1, 6 bases. The length of the CDR3 is 13 residues. The germline V and J ends were trimmed by 4 bases and 4 bases, with 10 bases remaining between them. CDR1 and CDR2 (germline): SGHAT, FQNNGV. CDR3 sequence: CASSSQGPTEAFF. The CDR3 region has the DNA TGTGCCAGCAGCTCACAGGGTCCCACTGAAGCTTTCTTT.

This clone was seen a handful of times. The V and J genes are TRBV5-6 and TRBJ1-3; 8 bases line up with TRBD1. Trimming took 1 base from V and 5 from J; bases not matched to a gene: 8. Germline V gene data show CDR1 as SGHDT and CDR2 as YYEEEE. The CDR3 is 16 residues long. The CDR3 sequence is CASSLRGQGIRNTIYF. CDR3 nucleotide sequence: TGTGCCAGCAGCTTGCGAGGACAGGGCATAAGAAACACCATATATTTT.

The chain combines TRBV2 with TRBJ1-1; 12 bases agree with TRBD1. The CDR3 length is 16 residues. Germline V gives CDR1 SNHLY, CDR2 FYNNEI. Germline trimming cut 6 bases from V and 1 base from J; bases unmatched to any gene: 6. CDR3 in amino acids: CASSGDRGRGNTEAFF. The CDR3 DNA follows: TGTGCCAGCAGCGGGGACAGGGGGCGCGGGAACACTGAAGCTTTCTTT.

This chain joins TRBV7-8 and TRBJ2-3; D is unclear. V shed 5 bases and J shed 1 base, with 13 bases lying between them. The CDR3 spans 15 residues. In germline, CDR1 is SGHVS, CDR2 FQNEAQ. CDR3 nucleotide sequence: TGTGCCAGCAGCCCCAATTTGGGCGGCACAGATACGCAGTATTTT. Encoded protein: CASSPNLGGTDTQYF.

This chain uses TRBV5-5 with TRBJ2-7, with 9 positions matching TRBD1. CDR3 size: 14 residues. Germline-derived CDR1 and CDR2 are SGHKS and YYEKEE (reference sequence). V trimming: 4 bases; J trimming: 1 base; junction bases outside the gene matches: 3. The CDR3 region is CASSATGGSYEQYF. The CDR3, as DNA: TGTGCCAGCAGCGCGACAGGGGGATCCTACGAGCAGTACTTC.

The chain couples TRBV11-2 to TRBJ1-2; D not resolved. CDR1 SGHAT and CDR2 FQNNGV come from the germline V gene. V was trimmed by 0 bases and J by 0 bases, leaving 8 bases between them. This CDR3 is 15 amino acids long. The CDR3 region is CASSLDSRANYGYTF. The CDR3 nucleotides are TGTGCCAGCAGCTTAGATAGTAGAGCTAACTATGGCTACACCTTC.

The chain joins TRBV9 to TRBJ2-1; TRBD1 matches at 11 bases. The V gene's germline CDR1 is SGDLS and CDR2 YYNGEE. This CDR3 is built from 14 residues. Trimming at V came to 3 bases and at J to 9 bases, leaving 5 bases not matched to a gene. The CDR3 reads CASSAWDRGIEQFF. In DNA form, the CDR3 reads TGTGCCAGCAGCGCCTGGGACAGGGGGATTGAGCAGTTCTTC.

The chain carries TRBV15 and TRBJ2-3; D is perhaps TRBD2 (6 bases). V was pared by 5 bases and J by 3 bases, with 15 bases between. There are 15 residues in the CDR3. CDR1 is LNHNV, CDR2 YYDKDF, per germline (reference sequence). DNA of the CDR3: TGTGCCACCAGCCGGAGGGCGGAAAGAACAGATACGCAGTATTTT. It is translated as CATSRRAERTDTQYF.

In its sample, this clone was seen a few times. The genes are TRBV5-4 and TRBJ2-3, with D possibly TRBD2 on 6 matching bases. The CDR3 loop spans 20 amino acids. Trimming shortened V by 4 bases and J by 5 bases, and 32 bases separated the two germline ends. Per the germline V gene, CDR1 is SGHNT and CDR2 is YYREEE (reference sequence). The CDR3 bases are TGTGCCAGCAGCCTAGATCAGGACAAACTAGTGGGGGGACTCAAAGATACGCAGTATTTT. It yields the protein CASSLDQDKLVGGLKDTQYF.

The rearrangement links TRBV28 to TRBJ2-7; 12 bases agree with TRBD2. CDR1 is MDHEN and CDR2 is SYDVKM in the germline V gene. The CDR3 is 15 amino acids. V gave up 6 bases and J gave up 5 bases; unmatched junction bases: 8. CDR3 residues: CASRPRLAGDHEQYF. The CDR3 nucleotides read TGTGCCAGCAGACCGCGACTAGCGGGAGATCACGAGCAGTACTTC.

The V call is TRBV28, the J call TRBJ2-7; 12 bases line up with TRBD2. The J segment lost 6 bases and the V segment lost 2 bases, leaving 8 bases of the junction unmatched. CDR1 and CDR2 from the germline V gene are MDHEN and SYDVKM. This CDR3 region has 16 residues. The CDR3 nucleotides are TGTGCCAGCAGTTTACAGCTAGCGGGAGGGCTTGGCGAGCAGTACTTC. Translation gives CASSLQLAGGLGEQYF.

On this clone itself: This likely comes from a read error, as the CDR3 has no conserved phenylalanine or tryptophan at its end. DNA of the CDR3: TGTGCCAGTAGTATACAGGCGACAGGCACATCACCCCTCCACCTT. Translating gives CASSIQATGTSPLHL. The chain uses TRBV19 and TRBJ1-6; tentatively, D is TRBD1 (6 bases). Trimming took 2 bases from V and 10 from J, leaving 15 bases between them. Germline V CDR1 and CDR2: LNHDA, SQIVND (reference sequence). The CDR3 has 15 residues.

The V gene is TRBV7-9, the J gene TRBJ2-7; D is perhaps TRBD1 (5 bases). V was cut by 4 bases and J by 3 bases, with 19 bases left in between. Germline V gene lookup returns CDR1 SEHNR and CDR2 FQNEAQ (reference sequence). The CDR3 runs 16 residues. The CDR3 DNA reads TGTGCCAGCAGCTCCCCCCCAGGACACATTGTCTACGAGCAGTACTTC. Protein sequence: CASSSPPGHIVYEQYF.

The genes are TRBV4-3 and TRBJ1-3; no reliable D call. The germline CDR1 and CDR2 sequences are LGHNA and YSLEER. The CDR3 contains 16 residues. The ends were cut back, 0 bases at V and 1 base at J, with 10 bases in the middle. CDR3 bases: TGCGCCAGCAGCCAAGATCGATCGGGTTCTGGAAACACCATATATTTT. Encoded protein: CASSQDRSGSGNTIYF.

The rearrangement joins TRBV21-1 to TRBJ2-5; TRBD1 is the table's D call, not checked against the DNA. The better agreement between TRBJ2-7 and the DNA end casts doubt on the J call. TRBV21-1 is deemed a pseudogene. The CDR3 sequence is 16 residues long. The CDR3 reads CASSKRNRGSSYEQYF. CDR3 bases: TGTGCCAGCAGCAAAAGGAACAGGGGGTCGTCGTACGAGCAGTACTTC.

V and J are TRBV29-1 and TRBJ1-1; tentatively, D is TRBD1 (6 bases). The CDR3 contains 17 residues. The germline CDR1 and CDR2 sequences are SQVTM and ANQGSEA. The V end was cut by 3 bases, the J end by 0 bases, with 20 bases between. CDR3 coding DNA: TGCAGCGTTGAGGACAGCAGCTACAATCAAATGAACACTGAAGCTTTCTTT. Protein product: CSVEDSSYNQMNTEAFF.

This rearrangement joins TRBV27 to TRBJ2-7, with D possibly matching TRBD2 (6 bases). Trimming removed 5 bases from V and 4 bases from J, with 12 bases in between. Germline V gives CDR1 MNHEY, CDR2 SMNVEV (reference sequence). The length of the CDR3 is 13 residues. The CDR3 is CASSQRLEYEQYF. For the CDR3, the DNA is TGTGCCAGCAGTCAACGACTAGAGTACGAGCAGTACTTC.

This clone was seen just once. The genes are TRBV6-5 and TRBJ1-1; no firm D call. The V end lost 5 bases, the J end lost 0 bases, and 10 bases lay between the germline ends. The length of the CDR3 is 14 residues. Germline V gene data show CDR1 as MNHEY and CDR2 as SVGAGI. CDR3 bases: TGTGCCAGCAGTAAGCACCAGGTGAACACTGAAGCTTTCTTT. Amino acid sequence: CASSKHQVNTEAFF.

The table lists this clone with a count of one. The chain combines TRBV27 with TRBJ2-1; D is possibly TRBD1 (6 bases). The germline V and J ends were trimmed by 9 bases and 4 bases, with 25 bases remaining between them. The CDR3 contains 17 residues. Per germline, CDR1 MNHEY and CDR2 SMNVEV (reference sequence). The CDR3 DNA reads as TGTGCCAGTACGCCCAACCTACAGGGAATCGCGTACAATGAGCAGTTCTTC. Translating gives CASTPNLQGIAYNEQFF.

The chain is built from TRBV9 and TRBJ1-1; D possibly corresponds to TRBD1 (6 bases). Trimming removed 3 bases from V and 1 base from J, with 10 bases in between. The V gene's germline CDR1 is SGDLS and CDR2 YYNGEE. The CDR3 is made up of 14 amino acids. CDR3 DNA: TGTGCCAGCAGCGCGGGGACACCGAACACTGAAGCTTTCTTT. Protein: CASSAGTPNTEAFF.

This clone occurred a few times. The chain is built from TRBV10-2 and TRBJ2-7; 8 bases are shared with TRBD1. There are 14 residues in the CDR3. CDR1 is WSHSY, CDR2 SAAADI, per germline. Unmatched junction bases numbered 4, after V lost 2 bases and J lost 4 bases. The CDR3 coding sequence is TGCGCCAGCAGTGAGGGGGACAGGTTGTACGAGCAGTACTTC. This sequence encodes CASSEGDRLYEQYF.

This clone was detected only once. J is TRBJ1-4 and V is TRBV6-5, with a tentative D call TRBD1 (5 bases). Germline CDR1 reads MNHEY; CDR2 reads SVGAGI. V gave up 5 bases and J gave up 8 bases, with 9 bases separating them. The CDR3 spans 12 residues. The CDR3: CASSRGDEKLFF. The CDR3 DNA reads TGTGCCAGCAGTCGGGGGGACGAAAAACTGTTTTTT.

The chain employs TRBV5-5 and TRBJ2-5, with D perhaps matching TRBD1 (5 bases). TRBJ2-7 matches the DNA end more closely, so the J call is doubtful. Germline V gene lookup returns CDR1 SGHKS and CDR2 YYEKEE (reference sequence). This CDR3 is built from 14 residues. CDR3 nucleotides: TGTGCCAGCACCGAAAATCTGGGGCGGTACGAGCAGTACTTC. It specifies CASTENLGRYEQYF.

This rearrangement joins TRBV9 to TRBJ2-5, with D possibly being TRBD1 (5 bases). The V gene's germline CDR1 is SGDLS and CDR2 YYNGEE. CDR3 length: 14 amino acids. V was trimmed by 0 bases and J by 3 bases, leaving 9 bases between them. CDR3 region: CASSVAAGKETQYF. The CDR3 DNA sequence: TGTGCCAGCAGCGTAGCGGCAGGGAAAGAGACCCAGTACTTC. The whole variable domain, remainder taken from reference TRBV9 and TRBJ2-5, is DSGVTQTPKHLITATGQRVTLRCSPRSGDLSVYWYQQSLDQGLQFLIQYYNGEERAKGNILERFSAQQFPDLHSELNLSSLELGDSALYFCASSVAAGKETQYFGPGTRLLVL.

The rearrangement joins TRBV27 to TRBJ2-7, with a possible D match to TRBD1 (5 bases). Germline CDR1 and CDR2: MNHEY and SMNVEV (reference sequence). This CDR3 is 13 amino acids long. V was cut by 3 bases and J by 5 bases, with 11 bases left in between. The CDR3 region has the DNA TGTGCCAGCAGTTTGGCAGGGTCCCACGAGCAGTACTTC. It specifies CASSLAGSHEQYF.